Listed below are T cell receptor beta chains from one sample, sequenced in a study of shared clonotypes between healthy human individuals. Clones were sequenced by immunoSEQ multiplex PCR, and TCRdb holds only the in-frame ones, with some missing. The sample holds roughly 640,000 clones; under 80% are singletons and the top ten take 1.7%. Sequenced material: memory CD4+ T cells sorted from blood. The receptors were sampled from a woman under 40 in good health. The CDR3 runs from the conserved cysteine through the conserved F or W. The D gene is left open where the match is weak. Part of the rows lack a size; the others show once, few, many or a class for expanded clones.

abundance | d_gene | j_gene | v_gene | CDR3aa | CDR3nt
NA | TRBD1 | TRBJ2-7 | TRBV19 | CASSSGTGFYEQYF | TGTGCCAGTAGTTCCGGGACAGGGTTCTACGAGCAGTACTTC
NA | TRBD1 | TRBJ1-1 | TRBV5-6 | CASNPGQARYTEAFF | TGTGCCAGCAACCCGGGACAGGCAAGGTACACTGAAGCTTTCTTT
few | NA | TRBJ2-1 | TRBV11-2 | CASSLRLLSRDEQFF | TGTGCCAGCAGCTTAAGACTTCTGAGTAGAGATGAGCAGTTCTTC
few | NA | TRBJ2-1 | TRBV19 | CASSVLGGGRSYNEQFF | TGTGCCAGTAGTGTCCTCGGCGGGGGCCGCTCCTACAATGAGCAGTTCTTC
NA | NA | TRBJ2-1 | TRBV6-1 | CASSEASVRQGLYNEQFF | TGTGCCAGCAGTGAAGCTTCAGTCAGGCAGGGCCTATACAATGAGCAGTTCTTC
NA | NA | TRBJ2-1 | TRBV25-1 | CASGREIQFF | TGTGCCAGCGGCCGGGAAATCCAGTTCTTC
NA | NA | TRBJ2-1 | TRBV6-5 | CASTLAPYNEQFF | TGTGCCAGCACCTTAGCGCCGTACAATGAGCAGTTCTTC
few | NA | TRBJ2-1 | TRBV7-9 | CASSSMGRYNEQFF | TGTGCCAGCAGCTCTATGGGGAGGTACAATGAGCAGTTCTTC
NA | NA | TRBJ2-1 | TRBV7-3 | CASSPGRFFDEQFF | TGTGCCAGCAGCCCCGGAAGATTTTTCGATGAGCAGTTCTTC
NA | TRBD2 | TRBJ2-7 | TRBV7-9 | CAIRGDPVYF | TGTGCCATCCGGGGGGATCCGGTGTACTTC
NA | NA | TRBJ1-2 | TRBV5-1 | CASSLAGRSGYTF | TGCGCCAGCAGCTTGGCAGGCCGTTCTGGCTACACCTTC
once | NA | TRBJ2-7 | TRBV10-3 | CAIRTRDETYEQYF | TGTGCCATCAGAACCCGGGACGAAACCTACGAGCAGTACTTC
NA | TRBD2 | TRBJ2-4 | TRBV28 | CASSPTSGSGRNIQYF | TGTGCCAGCAGTCCGACTAGCGGGAGCGGGAGAAACATTCAGTACTTC
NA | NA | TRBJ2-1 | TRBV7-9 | CASSREALFF | TGTGCCAGCAGCCGTGAGGCCTTGTTCTTC
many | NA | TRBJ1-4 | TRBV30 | CAWRLYEKLFF | TGTGCCTGGAGGCTATATGAAAAACTGTTTTTT
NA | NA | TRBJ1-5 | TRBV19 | CASSIGGQEKKPQHF | TGTGCCAGTAGTATTGGAGGGCAGGAGAAAAAGCCCCAGCATTTT
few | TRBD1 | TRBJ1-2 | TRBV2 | CASSLLPGQGALGYTF | TGTGCCAGCAGCCTCCTCCCGGGACAGGGGGCGCTTGGCTACACCTTC
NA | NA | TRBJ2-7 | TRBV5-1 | CASSSTPSQHSYEQYF | TGCGCCAGCAGCTCGACCCCTAGCCAACACTCCTACGAGCAGTACTTC
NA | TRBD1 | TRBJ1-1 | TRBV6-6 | CASSYPQGAKTEAFF | TGTGCCAGCAGTTACCCTCAGGGGGCAAAAACTGAAGCTTTCTTT
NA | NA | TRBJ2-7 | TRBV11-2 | CASSLDFVGRDWYEQYF | TGTGCCAGCAGCTTAGATTTTGTCGGAAGGGATTGGTACGAGCAGTACTTC
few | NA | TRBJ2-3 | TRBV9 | CASSVGRVLDTQYF | TGTGCCAGCAGCGTAGGTCGCGTTCTAGATACGCAGTATTTT
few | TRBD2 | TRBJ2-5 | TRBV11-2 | CASSLASGKETQYF | TGTGCCAGCAGCTTAGCCAGCGGGAAAGAGACCCAGTACTTC
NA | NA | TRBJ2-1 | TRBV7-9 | CASSLGIGDEQFF | TGTGCCAGCAGCTTAGGAATTGGGGATGAGCAGTTCTTC
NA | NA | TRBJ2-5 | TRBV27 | CASSPFSPETQYF | TGTGCCAGCAGTCCCTTTTCTCCAGAGACCCAGTACTTC
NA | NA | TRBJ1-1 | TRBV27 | CASQPRLGTEAFF | TGTGCCAGCCAGCCCCGGCTCGGCACTGAAGCTTTCTTT
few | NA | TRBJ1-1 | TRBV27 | CASRPTGIGNTEAFF | TGTGCCAGCAGACCCACAGGGATTGGGAACACTGAAGCTTTCTTT
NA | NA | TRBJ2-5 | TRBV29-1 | CSVEGPPKGDQETQYF | TGCAGCGTTGAAGGTCCTCCAAAGGGCGATCAAGAGACCCAGTACTTC
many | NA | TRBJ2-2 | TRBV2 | CASSGQGIAGELFF | TGTGCCAGCAGTGGCCAGGGGATCGCCGGGGAGCTGTTTTTT
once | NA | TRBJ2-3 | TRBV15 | CATSRDSRSTDTQYF | TGTGCCACCAGCAGAGATTCCAGGAGTACAGATACGCAGTATTTT
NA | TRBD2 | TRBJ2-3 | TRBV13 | CASSKKLAGGTDTQYF | TGTGCCAGCAGCAAAAAACTAGCGGGGGGCACAGATACGCAGTATTTT
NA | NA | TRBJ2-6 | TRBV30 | CAWSVMAAGANVLTF | TGTGCCTGGAGTGTAATGGCAGCTGGGGCCAACGTCCTGACTTTC
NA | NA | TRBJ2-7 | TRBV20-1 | CSARQNYEQYF | TGCAGTGCTAGACAGAATTACGAGCAGTACTTC
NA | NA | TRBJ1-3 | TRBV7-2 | CASSLAGSPSGNTIYF | TGTGCCAGCAGCTTAGCAGGCAGCCCCTCTGGAAACACCATATATTTT
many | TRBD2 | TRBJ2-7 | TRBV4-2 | CASSQDQLAGGREQYF | TGTGCCAGCAGCCAAGATCAACTAGCGGGAGGGCGGGAGCAGTACTTC
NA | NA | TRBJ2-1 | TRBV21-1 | CASSKGDRGLEQFF | TGTGCCAGCAGCAAGGGGGACAGGGGGCTTGAGCAGTTCTTC
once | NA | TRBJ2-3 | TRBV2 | CASSVRDTQYF | TGTGCCAGCAGTGTTAGGGATACGCAGTATTTT
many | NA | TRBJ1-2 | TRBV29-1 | CSVGFGAHTF | NA
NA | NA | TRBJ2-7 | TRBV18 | CASSPDDVQYF | TGTGCCAGCTCACCCGATGATGTGCAGTACTTC
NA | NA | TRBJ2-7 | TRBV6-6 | CASSLVPHEQYF | TGTGCCAGCTCCCTAGTTCCTCACGAGCAGTACTTC
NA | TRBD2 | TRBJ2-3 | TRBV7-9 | CASSPMVAGNTDTQYF | TGTGCCAGCAGCCCAATGGTAGCGGGCAACACAGATACGCAGTATTTT
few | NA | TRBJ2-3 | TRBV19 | CASAGQPFTDTQYF | TGTGCCAGTGCGGGACAGCCCTTCACAGATACGCAGTATTTT
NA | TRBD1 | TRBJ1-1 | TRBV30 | CAWNRGRVVNTEAFF | TGTGCCTGGAACAGGGGGCGCGTCGTGAACACTGAAGCTTTCTTT
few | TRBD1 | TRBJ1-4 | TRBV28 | CASSWSRGYSEKLFF | TGTGCCAGCAGCTGGTCCAGGGGGTACTCTGAAAAACTGTTTTTT
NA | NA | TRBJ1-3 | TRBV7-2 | CASSLVTGPGNTIYF | TGTGCCAGCAGCTTAGTAACAGGGCCTGGAAACACCATATATTTT
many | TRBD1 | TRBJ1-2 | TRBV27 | CASSPSLQGARTF | TGTGCCAGCAGTCCCTCCCTTCAGGGGGCCAGGACATTC
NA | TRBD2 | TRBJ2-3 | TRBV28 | CASTDSGRAGVTQYF | TGTGCCAGCACCGATAGCGGGAGGGCCGGGGTTACGCAGTATTTT
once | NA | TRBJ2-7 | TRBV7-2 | CASSFRSPGSSYEQYF | TGTGCCAGCAGCTTTCGGAGTCCCGGGAGCTCCTACGAGCAGTACTTC
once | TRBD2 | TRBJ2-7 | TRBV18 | CASSPPRRLASYEQYF | TGTGCCAGCTCACCACCGCGGAGACTAGCGTCATACGAGCAGTACTTC
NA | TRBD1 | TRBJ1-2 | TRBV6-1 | CASSEPGGAGGYTF | TGTGCCAGCAGTGAACCAGGGGGCGCAGGCGGCTACACCTTC
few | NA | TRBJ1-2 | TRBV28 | CASSLGGIGDGYTF | TGTGCCAGCAGTTTGGGGGGCATAGGAGATGGCTACACCTTC
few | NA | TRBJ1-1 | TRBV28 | CASTGPLAEAFF | TGTGCCAGCACGGGTCCCCTAGCTGAAGCTTTCTTT
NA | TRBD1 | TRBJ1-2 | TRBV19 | CASTNRDRYGYTF | TGTGCCAGTACCAACCGGGACAGATATGGCTACACCTTC
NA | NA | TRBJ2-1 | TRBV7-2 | CASSSYLNNEQFF | TGTGCCAGCAGCTCATATTTAAACAATGAGCAGTTCTTC